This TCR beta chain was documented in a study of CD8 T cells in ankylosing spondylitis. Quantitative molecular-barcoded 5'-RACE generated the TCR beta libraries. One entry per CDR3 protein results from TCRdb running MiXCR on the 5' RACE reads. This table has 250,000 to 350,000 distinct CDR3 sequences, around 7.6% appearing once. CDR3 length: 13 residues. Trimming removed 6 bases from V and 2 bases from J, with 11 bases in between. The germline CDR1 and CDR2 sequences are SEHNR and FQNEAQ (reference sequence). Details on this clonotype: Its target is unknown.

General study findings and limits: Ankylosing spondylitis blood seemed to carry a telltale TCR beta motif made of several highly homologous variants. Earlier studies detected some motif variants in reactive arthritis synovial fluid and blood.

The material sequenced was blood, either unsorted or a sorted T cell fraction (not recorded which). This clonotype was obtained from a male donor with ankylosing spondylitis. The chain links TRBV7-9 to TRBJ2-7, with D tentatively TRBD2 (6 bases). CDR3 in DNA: TGTGCCAGCAGAATGGGCGGGGCCTACGAGCAGTACTTC. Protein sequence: CASRMGGAYEQYF.